One sample yielded the 5 T cell receptor beta chains listed below, sequenced in a study of CD4 T cells in relation to SARS-CoV-2 and coronaviruses. The protocol was immunoSEQ multiplex PCR, while the TCRdb copy is restricted to in-frame clones and leaves out a portion. The sample holds 25,000 to 35,000 clones; less than 85% are singletons and the top ten take under 15%. Their antigens are not known. The unexposed donors gave CD4+ T cells in about 2011-2018, prior to COVID-19. After roughly 9 days of culture, CD4+ T cells were isolated. Sequencing was performed on CD4+ T cells from PBMCs, cultured in vitro. These receptors all come from a human donor in good health.

This chain joins TRBV18 and TRBJ1-3, with 7 bases identical to TRBD1. V dropped 9 bases and J dropped 0; count of bases not matched to a gene: 11. The CDR3 runs to 16 residues. Germline values: CDR1 KGHSH, CDR2 LQKENI. As DNA, the CDR3 is TGTGCCAGTTCAACCATCCGGGACAGCTCTGGAAACACCATATATTTT. Its protein is CASSTIRDSSGNTIYF.

This clone was detected only a few times. The chain employs TRBV10-3 and TRBJ1-3; unclear D gene. The CDR3 length is 14 residues. Germline CDR1 ENHRY, CDR2 SYGVKD. Trimming removed 2 bases from V and 0 bases from J, with 5 bases in between. CDR3 amino acids: CAISEAGSGNTIYF. The CDR3, as DNA: TGTGCCATCAGTGAGGCAGGCTCTGGAAACACCATATATTTT.

The chain links TRBV20-1 to TRBJ2-7; 12 positions match TRBD2. With V trimmed by 3 bases and J by 1 base, 10 bases remained unmatched. Germline V gene data show CDR1 as DFQATT and CDR2 as SNEGSKA (reference sequence). This CDR3 region has 17 residues. The DNA of the CDR3 is TGCAGTGCTAGTGCCGGGGGACTAGCGGGCCTATCCTACGAGCAGTACTTC. This codes for CSASAGGLAGLSYEQYF.

The rearrangement links TRBV4-3 to TRBJ1-3; D gene uncertain. Germline lookup yields CDR1 LGHNA and CDR2 YSLEER. V lost 11 bases and J lost 3, with 17 bases in between. The CDR3 runs to 14 residues. DNA of the CDR3: TGCGCCGCGGGAGGCGGTCCGGGTGGAAACACCATATATTTT. Translation: CAAGGGPGGNTIYF.

V usage is TRBV4-3 and J usage is TRBJ2-3, with TRBD2 identical over 8 bases. Germline values: CDR1 LGHNA, CDR2 YSLEER. V gave up 4 bases and J gave up 4 bases; unmatched junction bases: 4. This CDR3 region has 14 residues. The CDR3, as DNA: TGCGCCAGCAGCCGCGAGCGGGAGTCAGATACGCAGTATTTT. Translating it yields CASSRERESDTQYF.